This TCR beta chain was obtained from a study of graft-versus-host responses after intestinal transplantation. Of note for this clone: The antigen is not known.

This table comes from immunoSEQ multiplex PCR, and its TCRdb copy is limited to in-frame clones, with some not included. The repertoire holds 75,000 to 100,000 clones, 80% to 95% seen once, with 0.49% in the top ten. In germline, CDR1 is SGDLS, CDR2 YYNGEE. V lost 3 bases and J lost 5, with 15 bases in between. The CDR3 length is 15 residues. The rearrangement uses TRBV9 and TRBJ2-1, with a tentative D call TRBD2 (5 bases). Material: unstimulated CD8+ T cells sorted from spleen or lymph node cells, obtained before intestinal transplant. This receptor was obtained from a human donor who received an intestinal transplant. The CDR3 spells CASSELSGRNNEQFF. CDR3 bases: TGTGCCAGCAGCGAGCTCAGCGGCAGGAACAATGAGCAGTTCTTC.